The clone carrying this T cell receptor beta chain was detected only a few times. Its cognate antigen is unknown. Unique molecular identifiers were present on cDNA, and template switching added a universal primer site. TCRdb reprocessed the 5' RACE reads via MiXCR and lists one record per CDR3 protein. The profile shows hundreds of thousands of distinct CDR3 sequences, less than 9% of them singletons. Germline CDR1 reads MNHNS; CDR2 reads SASEGT. With 6 bases removed from V and 7 bases from J, the gap between germline ends came to 18 bases. CDR3 length: 15 residues. The sample belongs to a study of identical twins. Study findings and constraints: Zero-insertion results could be subject to partial confounding by invariant MAIT and iNKT cells.

Another study also made use of these data, one on yellow fever vaccine responses in identical twins.

This chain connects TRBV6-1 to TRBJ2-2; TRBD1 might be the D (5 bases). The sample taken for sequencing was PBMCs. The sequence was collected from a woman between 18 and 30 years old in good health. For the CDR3, the DNA is TGTGCCAGCAGGGAGCAGGGTCAAGTATACGGGGAGCTGTTTTTT. Amino acids: CASREQGQVYGELFF.